Below are 27 T cell receptor beta chains sequenced from a single sample in a study of regulatory T cells in long-lasting Graves disease. The authors built TCR beta libraries using iRepertoire HTBI primers and Arm-PCR of CDR3 regions. A single record per CDR3 protein comes from TCRdb applying MiXCR to the multiplex PCR reads. The sample includes around 500,000 distinct CDR3 sequences, about 16% of them seen just once. The time point: newly diagnosed GD, antithyroid drugs for less than 3 months. The authors made the TCR library using RNA they extracted from PBMCs. This same sample was also taken into another study, of T cells in Graves' hyperthyroidism and ophthalmopathy.

The material was peripheral blood mononuclear cells (PBMCs), obtained at new diagnosis, from a patient treated with antithyroid drugs. These receptors were collected from a woman aged 35-65 years with Graves disease.

This clonotype was found a few times. Since a much larger clone is just one base distant, this may be a read error. The chain has TRBV2 and TRBJ2-1, with 10 bases aligning to TRBD2. CDR3 length equals 18 residues. Germline loops: CDR1 SNHLY, CDR2 FYNNEI. In nucleotides, the CDR3 is TGTGCCAGCGGTGAGGGAGCGGGGGGGACCCTTTCCTACAATGAGCAGTTCTTC. Amino acids: CASGEGAGGTLSYNEQFF.

The rearrangement joins TRBV29-1 to TRBJ1-1, with no clear D. Germline CDR1 SQVTM, CDR2 ANQGSEA. The germline V and J ends were trimmed by 6 bases and 5 bases, with 7 bases remaining between them. This CDR3 comprises 10 residues. The CDR3 is CSVDGTEAFF. The CDR3, as DNA: TGCAGCGTGGATGGGACTGAAGCTTTCTTT.

V and J are TRBV7-2 and TRBJ2-5, with a tentative D call TRBD1 (5 bases). The CDR3 is made up of 12 amino acids. Trimming shortened V by 5 bases and J by 7 bases, and 11 bases separated the two germline ends. Germline V gene lookup returns CDR1 SGHTA and CDR2 FQGNSA. CDR3: CASSGALGTQYF. CDR3 nucleotides: TGTGCCAGCAGCGGGGCTTTGGGGACCCAGTACTTC.

The DNA for the CDR3 is TGTGCCAGCAGCCCAGGCGGCAGAGAAAACACCATATATTTT. Its protein product is CASSPGGRENTIYF. The chain recombines TRBV7-9 with TRBJ1-3; D is unclear. Germline CDR1 SEHNR, CDR2 FQNEAQ (reference sequence). Trimming stripped 5 bases from V and 6 bases from J, with 14 bases between. There are 14 residues in the CDR3.

This clonotype was counted between two and nine times. The chain joins TRBV29-1 to TRBJ1-1; no reliable D call. The CDR3 contains 14 residues. V was clipped by 0 bases and J by 0 bases, with 8 bases between them. Looked up from germline, CDR1 is SQVTM and CDR2 is ANQGSEA. As DNA, the CDR3 is TGCAGCGTTGAAGATGGGCAGCTGAACACTGAAGCTTTCTTT. As protein: CSVEDGQLNTEAFF.

This clonotype was counted ten times or more. This rearrangement joins TRBV7-2 to TRBJ1-5, with 9 bases matching TRBD1. The V segment lost 1 base and the J segment 2 bases; nucleotides outside the gene matches: 6. CDR3 size: 17 residues. Germline V gives CDR1 SGHTA, CDR2 FQGNSA. The CDR3 here is CASSLGTGVNGNQPQHF. The CDR3 nucleotides read TGTGCCAGCAGCTTAGGGACAGGGGTGAATGGCAATCAGCCCCAGCATTTT.

At least ten counts were recorded for this clonotype. The chain combines TRBV20-1 with TRBJ1-1; D might be TRBD1 (6 bases). The V and J ends lost 3 bases and 2 bases respectively, with 10 bases between them. The CDR3 sequence is 13 residues long. Germline V CDR1 and CDR2: DFQATT, SNEGSKA (reference sequence). In DNA form, the CDR3 reads TGCAGTGCTAGTAGGACAGTAAACACTGAAGCTTTCTTT. It specifies CSASRTVNTEAFF.

This clonotype occurred many times. This chain uses TRBV28 with TRBJ1-2; no clear D. Trimming took off 7 bases at V and 2 bases at J, with 8 bases between the two ends. Per germline, CDR1 MDHEN and CDR2 SYDVKM. CDR3 length: 12 residues. The CDR3 coding sequence is TGTGCCAGCAAACGCAGAAACTATGGCTACACCTTC. Residues: CASKRRNYGYTF.

The CDR3 bases are TGTGCCAGCAGTTACGATCCCGAGCGGGGGCTCTACAATGAGCAGTTCTTC. This gives the protein CASSYDPERGLYNEQFF. The V and J genes are TRBV6-5 and TRBJ2-1; 8 bases align to TRBD2. From germline, CDR1 is MNHEY and CDR2 SVGAGI. V lost 2 bases to trimming and J lost 3 bases; unmatched junction nucleotides: 9. This CDR3 has 17 residues.

The CDR3 DNA reads as TGCAGCGTTGACCTTAACAGAAACACCGGGGAGCTGTTTTTT. Translation: CSVDLNRNTGELFF. This chain connects TRBV29-1 to TRBJ2-2; D not resolved. CDR1 SQVTM and CDR2 ANQGSEA come from the germline V gene. The length of the CDR3 is 14 residues. V lost 3 bases, J lost 2 bases, and 10 bases lay in between.

In this sample, this clonotype turned up many times. This chain uses TRBV6-2 or TRBV6-3 with TRBJ1-1; 9 bases agree with TRBD1. This CDR3 region has 13 residues. The ends lost 6 bases at V and 3 bases at J; junction bases unmatched: 2. In germline, CDR1 is MNHEY, CDR2 SVGEGT. CDR3 residues: CASRDRGYTEAFF. As DNA, the CDR3 is TGTGCCAGCAGGGACAGGGGATACACTGAAGCTTTCTTT.

This clonotype was detected many times. This rearrangement joins TRBV15 to TRBJ1-4, with TRBD1 identical over 8 bases. The V gene end was trimmed by 1 base and the J gene end by 0 bases; junction bases not matched to a gene: 7. The germline CDR1 and CDR2 sequences are LNHNV and YYDKDF (reference sequence). This CDR3 spans 18 amino acids. CDR3 DNA: TGTGCCACCAGCAGAGGCCAGGGGGCTGGGGCAACTAATGAAAAACTGTTTTTT. Amino acids: CATSRGQGAGATNEKLFF.

This clonotype has a handful of counts. This chain uses TRBV28 with TRBJ1-1; 8 positions match TRBD1. V trimming: 4 bases; J trimming: 3 bases; junction bases outside the gene matches: 10. Germline CDR1 reads MDHEN; CDR2 reads SYDVKM. The CDR3 covers 16 residues. CDR3 nucleotides: TGTGCCAGCAGTTCACAGGGGGGCAGGAGGGACACTGAAGCTTTCTTT. This translates into CASSSQGGRRDTEAFF.

This clonotype was counted only a few times. The gene calls are TRBV4-2 and TRBJ1-6; the D gene is possibly TRBD1 (6 bases). Germline V CDR1 and CDR2: LGHNA, YNFKEQ. The V end lost 0 bases, the J end lost 9 bases, and 15 bases lay between the germline ends. This CDR3 has 16 amino acids. In nucleotides, the CDR3 is TGTGCCAGCAGCCAAGATGATGCAGGGGTAGCTTCACCCCTCCACTTT. It specifies CASSQDDAGVASPLHF.

This clonotype was seen repeatedly, ten times or more. The chain has TRBV18 and TRBJ2-7; no firm D call. There are 14 residues in the CDR3. CDR1 and CDR2 (germline): KGHSH, LQKENI. V was trimmed by 0 bases and J by 0 bases, leaving 6 bases between them. The CDR3 is CASSPPEPSYEQYF. The CDR3 DNA is TGTGCCAGCTCACCACCCGAACCCTCCTACGAGCAGTACTTC.

This clonotype was detected ten times or more. This sequence joins TRBV20-1 and TRBJ1-6, with TRBD1 matching over 9 bases. The V segment lost 3 bases and the J segment 9 bases; nucleotides outside the gene matches: 9. This CDR3 is 15 amino acids long. Looked up from germline, CDR1 is DFQATT and CDR2 is SNEGSKA (reference sequence). CDR3 bases: TGCAGTGCTAGGCCTACAGGGGGCGGCGGTTCACCCCTCCACTTT. Translating gives CSARPTGGGGSPLHF.

The chain links TRBV28 to TRBJ2-1, with 7 bases aligning to TRBD2. The trim removed 6 bases at V and 6 bases at J, leaving 14 bases unmatched. CDR1 and CDR2 from the germline V gene are MDHEN and SYDVKM. CDR3 length: 16 amino acids. Here the CDR3 reads CASSQMGGGGANEQFF. The CDR3 DNA is TGTGCCAGCAGCCAGATGGGGGGGGGGGGAGCCAATGAGCAGTTCTTC.

This clonotype was seen at least ten times. The genes are TRBV6-1 and TRBJ1-1; no clear D. The CDR3 is 15 residues long. Germline V gene lookup returns CDR1 MNHNS and CDR2 SASEGT. The ends were cut back, 1 base at V and 1 base at J, with 10 bases in the middle. DNA of the CDR3: TGTGCCAGCAGTGAAGGATGGGGTCCGAACACTGAAGCTTTCTTT. Translating gives CASSEGWGPNTEAFF.

The chain recombines TRBV15 with TRBJ2-3, with D possibly TRBD1 on 5 matching bases. The V end lost 3 bases, the J end lost 0 bases, and 10 bases lay between the germline ends. The CDR3 contains 15 residues. From germline, CDR1 is LNHNV and CDR2 YYDKDF (reference sequence). The CDR3 loop is CATSSRQLSTDTQYF. The CDR3 DNA reads TGTGCCACCAGCAGTCGACAGCTTAGCACAGATACGCAGTATTTT.

The V gene is TRBV18, the J gene TRBJ1-6; D is possibly TRBD1 (6 bases). The germline CDR1 and CDR2 sequences are KGHSH and LQKENI. The length of the CDR3 is 17 residues. Deletions cut 2 bases from V and 5 bases from J, with 16 bases between. The CDR3 nucleotides read TGTGCCAGCTCACCAACAGGGAGAGGGACCAATAATTCACCCCTCCACTTT. It is translated as CASSPTGRGTNNSPLHF.

This clonotype has ten or more counts. This rearrangement joins TRBV20-1 to TRBJ1-4; D gene ambiguous. The CDR3 totals 12 residues. V was cut by 5 bases and J by 4 bases, with 8 bases left in between. Germline-derived CDR1 and CDR2 are DFQATT and SNEGSKA (reference sequence). CDR3 protein: CSARRNNEKLFF. The CDR3 DNA reads TGCAGTGCTCGCCGGAATAATGAAAAACTGTTTTTT.

This clonotype was counted ten times or more. This chain joins TRBV20-1 and TRBJ2-5; TRBD1 aligns across 9 bases. The CDR3 length is 14 residues. Germline assignment: CDR1 DFQATT and CDR2 SNEGSKA (reference sequence). V lost 3 bases to trimming and J lost 4 bases; unmatched junction nucleotides: 6. The CDR3 DNA is TGCAGTGCTAGCAAAGACAGGGGGGCAGAGACCCAGTACTTC. It yields the protein CSASKDRGAETQYF.

This rearrangement joins TRBV15 to TRBJ2-2, with 7 bases aligning to TRBD1. V shed 7 bases, J shed 2 bases, and the junction held 4 bases outside the gene matches. The CDR3 loop spans 14 amino acids. Looked up from germline, CDR1 is LNHNV and CDR2 is YYDKDF (reference sequence). The CDR3 DNA is TGTGCCACCATTGACAGGGTAAACACCGGGGAGCTGTTTTTT. Protein: CATIDRVNTGELFF.

About this clonotype: A read error is possible here, since a much larger clone lies one base away. V and J are TRBV13 and TRBJ1-1; 7 nucleotides align to TRBD1. CDR1 and CDR2 from the germline V gene are PRHDT and FYEKMQ (reference sequence). There are 16 residues in the CDR3. The CDR3 DNA sequence: TGTGCCAGCAGCTCGAACCCGACAGGGATGAACACTGAAGCTCTCTTT. Protein sequence: CASSSNPTGMNTEALF.

A few counts support this clonotype. The chain joins TRBV7-9 to TRBJ1-1, with D perhaps TRBD1 (6 bases). CDR1 and CDR2 (germline): SEHNR, FQNEAQ (reference sequence). The ends were cut back, 8 bases at V and 8 bases at J, with 15 bases in the middle. This CDR3 contains 12 residues. CDR3 DNA: TGTGCCAGCCTGACTGGGGGCGGGGAAGCTTTCTTT. Translated, it gives CASLTGGGEAFF.

The chain links TRBV6-5 to TRBJ1-6; D remains ambiguous. Trimming pared 2 bases from V and 0 bases from J, leaving 11 bases between. The germline gives CDR1 MNHEY, CDR2 SVGAGI. The length of the CDR3 is 17 residues. This CDR3 reads CASSYGFRSSYNSPLHF. CDR3 bases: TGTGCCAGCAGTTACGGTTTCCGAAGCTCCTATAATTCACCCCTCCACTTT.

The chain joins TRBV3-1 to TRBJ2-1, with D perhaps matching TRBD2 (5 bases). The CDR3 extends over 12 amino acids. Per germline, CDR1 LGHDT and CDR2 YNNKEL (reference sequence). The V end lost 5 bases, the J end lost 9 bases, and 11 bases lay between the germline ends. The CDR3 is CASSLLGPEQFF. CDR3 coding DNA: TGTGCCAGCAGCTTACTAGGGCCTGAGCAGTTCTTC.